The TCR beta chain described here comes from a study of T cell changes during pregnancy in multiple sclerosis. Germline-derived CDR1 and CDR2 are MNHEY and SMNVEV (reference sequence). The CDR3 is 15 amino acids. Trimming removed 6 bases from V and 5 bases from J; junction bases left unmatched: 7. Sequenced by immunoSEQ multiplex PCR; TCRdb stores in-frame clones only, minus some. The sample has some 96,000 clones; about 90% are singletons. J is TRBJ1-2 and V is TRBV27; 12 positions match TRBD1. The sample in question was peripheral blood, obtained after pregnancy. The source is a female donor with multiple sclerosis, enrolled in a pregnancy study. The CDR3 sequence: CASRLGTGGKYGYTF. CDR3 DNA: TGTGCCAGCAGACTAGGGACAGGGGGCAAATATGGCTACACCTTC.